Detailed here is one T cell receptor beta chain. Its antigen remains unidentified. The PCR had 60 Vbeta and 13 Jbeta primers. Data came from immunoSEQ multiplex PCR; TCRdb stores just in-frame clones and leaves some out. The sample records 180,000 or so clones, about 72% being singletons. The data were obtained in a study of cytomegalovirus exposure and HLA in healthy donors. Study information: The study's early data release held about 85 million unique TCRs from HLA-typed donors. Overall study findings and caveats: Presence/absence analyses supposed approximately even sequencing depth among donors.

The germline CDR1 and CDR2 sequences are SNHLY and FYNNEI. CDR3 length equals 16 residues. V was clipped by 7 bases and J by 7 bases; unmatched bases: 14. The genes are TRBV2 and TRBJ2-1, with 9 bases matching TRBD2. The receptor was derived from a human donor in good health. The specimen sequenced was PBMCs. This CDR3 reads CASTKQPASGENEQFF. Written as DNA, the CDR3 is TGTGCCAGCACTAAACAACCGGCTAGCGGGGAAAATGAGCAGTTCTTC.